The 20 T cell receptor beta chains given below trace back to one sample, sequenced in a study of cytomegalovirus exposure and HLA in healthy donors. Primers included in the PCR were 60 Vbeta and 13 Jbeta primers. Clones were sequenced by immunoSEQ multiplex PCR, and TCRdb holds only the in-frame ones, with some missing. The table has roughly 92,000 clones, 6.5% to 8% seen once; the top ten hold 2.3%. Sample: PBMCs. The origin of the receptors is a man aged 50 to 59 in good health and CMV-seronegative.

This clone was detected only a few times. The chain combines TRBV7-3 with TRBJ2-5; 8 bases match TRBD2. Germline V gene data show CDR1 as SGHTA and CDR2 as FQGTGA. The CDR3 extends over 13 amino acids. V shed 6 bases and J 3 bases; nucleotides not matched to a gene: 3. CDR3 region: CASSLAGKETQYF. CDR3 sequence (DNA): TGTGCCAGCAGTTTAGCGGGGAAAGAGACCCAGTACTTC.

This clone was observed a handful of times. The chain couples TRBV10-3 to TRBJ1-1, with TRBD1 matching over 7 bases. CDR1 and CDR2 (germline): ENHRY, SYGVKD. The CDR3 consists of 14 residues. Trimming took 6 bases from V and 1 from J; bases not matched to a gene: 5. CDR3 nucleotides: TGTGCCATCAGGGTCGACAGGGCGAACACTGAAGCTTTCTTT. This encodes CAIRVDRANTEAFF.

The table lists this clone with a few counts. The rearrangement joins TRBV6-1 to TRBJ1-5; 9 bases agree with TRBD1. The CDR3 consists of 14 residues. V dropped 6 bases and J dropped 7; count of bases not matched to a gene: 7. From germline, CDR1 is MNHNS and CDR2 SASEGT. The CDR3 spells CASRTGTGYQPQHF. The CDR3 DNA is TGTGCCAGCAGGACCGGGACAGGGTACCAGCCCCAGCATTTT.

The chain uses TRBV6-4 and TRBJ1-2, with 11 nucleotides matching TRBD1. CDR1 MRHNA and CDR2 SNTAGT come from the germline V gene. This CDR3 comprises 14 residues. The trim removed 2 bases at V and 4 bases at J, leaving 0 bases unmatched. The CDR3, as DNA: TGTGCCAGCAGTGACGGGACAGGGGGCTATGGCTACACCTTC. Translation gives CASSDGTGGYGYTF.

V is TRBV28 and J is TRBJ1-5; weak D call: TRBD1 (6 bases). This CDR3 has 16 residues. Per germline, CDR1 MDHEN and CDR2 SYDVKM. V lost 7 bases and J 4 bases, leaving 20 bases between the germline ends. In nucleotides, the CDR3 is TGTGCCAGCACCGTGCGGGGGCACTCCGGGAATCAGCCCCAGCATTTT. Translation gives CASTVRGHSGNQPQHF. The full variable domain, completed using reference TRBV28 and TRBJ1-5, is DVKVTQSSRYLVKRTGEKVFLECVQDMDHENMFWYRQDPGLGLRLIYFSYDVKMKEKGDIPEGYSVSREKKERFSLILESASTNQTSMYLCASTVRGHSGNQPQHFGDGTRLSIL.

V gene TRBV30 combines with J gene TRBJ2-5; the D gene is possibly TRBD2 (7 bases). Germline V gene data show CDR1 as GTSNPN and CDR2 as SVGIG (reference sequence). The CDR3 runs to 12 residues. The ends were cut back, 5 bases at V and 5 bases at J, with 12 bases in the middle. The CDR3 coding sequence is TGTGCCTGGGGGAGGGGGTCGGAGACCCAGTACTTC. This sequence encodes CAWGRGSETQYF.

A few counts support this clone. The CDR3 region is CASSLNRVAGGYTGELFF. DNA for the CDR3: TGTGCCAGCAGCTTAAACCGAGTAGCGGGAGGGTACACCGGGGAGCTGTTTTTT. The chain carries TRBV7-2 and TRBJ2-2, with TRBD2 matching over 11 bases. The CDR3 extends over 18 amino acids. After removal of 2 bases from V and 3 bases from J, the junction contained 8 bases not matched to a gene. Germline CDR1 reads SGHTA; CDR2 reads FQGNSA.

The chain employs TRBV7-2 and TRBJ2-1, with D possibly TRBD1 on 5 matching bases. In germline, CDR1 is SGHTA, CDR2 FQGNSA. With 3 bases removed from V and 3 bases from J, the gap between germline ends came to 15 bases. This CDR3 is 16 amino acids long. The CDR3: CASSFASTTGYNEQFF. For the CDR3, the DNA is TGTGCCAGCAGCTTCGCCTCTACAACAGGCTACAATGAGCAGTTCTTC.

This chain joins TRBV4-1 and TRBJ2-1; D is perhaps TRBD1 (7 bases). There are 15 residues in the CDR3. Trimming left V 4 bases short and J 0 bases short, with 10 bases between. Germline CDR1 MGHRA, CDR2 YSYEKL. This CDR3 reads CASSPGGSSYNEQFF. In DNA, the CDR3 is TGCGCCAGCAGCCCAGGGGGGAGCTCCTACAATGAGCAGTTCTTC.

The chain links TRBV19 to TRBJ2-7; TRBD1 matches at 9 bases. CDR1 is LNHDA and CDR2 is SQIVND in the germline V gene (reference sequence). The CDR3 totals 15 residues. With V trimmed by 5 bases and J by 1 base, 6 bases remained unmatched. The CDR3 DNA follows: TGTGCCAGTAGTGTCGGGACAGGGATATCCTACGAGCAGTACTTC. Its protein product is CASSVGTGISYEQYF.

The V and J genes are TRBV4-1 and TRBJ2-7; a weak D match, TRBD1 (6 bases). V was shortened by 6 bases and J by 3 bases, with 15 bases between the two germline ends. The CDR3 is made up of 14 amino acids. Germline lookup yields CDR1 MGHRA and CDR2 YSYEKL. The CDR3 DNA is TGCGCCAGCAGTCGGACAGAGGAAAGCTACGAGCAGTACTTC. Protein: CASSRTEESYEQYF.

This clone was detected only a few times. This chain links TRBV5-1 with TRBJ2-7, with TRBD1 identical over 8 bases. Germline V gene data show CDR1 as SGHRS and CDR2 as YFSETQ. CDR3 length: 13 residues. V lost 4 bases to trimming and J lost 2 bases; unmatched junction nucleotides: 2. The CDR3 spells CASSKGQAYEQYF. DNA for the CDR3: TGCGCCAGCAGCAAGGGACAGGCCTACGAGCAGTACTTC.

This sequence joins TRBV2 and TRBJ1-6; TRBD1 is a possible D gene (6 bases). Per germline, CDR1 SNHLY and CDR2 FYNNEI. The CDR3 sequence is 14 residues long. V lost 5 bases, J lost 7 bases, and 12 bases lay in between. CDR3 bases: TGTGCCAGCAGTCTTGGGGGCGCAAATTCACCCCTCCACTTT. It translates to CASSLGGANSPLHF.

CDR3 DNA: TGTGCCACCGTCAGGGACAGGGTGTTTACTGAAGCTTTCTTT. Translated: CATVRDRVFTEAFF. The rearrangement uses TRBV15 and TRBJ1-1, with 9 positions matching TRBD1. From germline, CDR1 is LNHNV and CDR2 YYDKDF (reference sequence). Unmatched junction bases numbered 9, after V lost 8 bases and J lost 5 bases. The CDR3 contains 14 residues.

This clone was seen more than once but under ten times. The same CDR3 also results from other DNA sequences found in this sample. The V and J genes are TRBV7-2 and TRBJ2-3; 9 bases line up with TRBD2. The germline gives CDR1 SGHTA, CDR2 FQGNSA. The CDR3 consists of 14 residues. After removal of 1 base from V and 8 bases from J, the junction contained 4 bases not matched to a gene. The CDR3 loop reads CASSLGGGAGTQYF. CDR3 bases: TGTGCCAGCAGCTTAGGCGGGGGGGCCGGTACGCAGTATTTT.

This clone appeared a few times. The V and J genes are TRBV6-1 and TRBJ2-7, with 15 bases aligning to TRBD2. V trimming: 4 bases; J trimming: 5 bases; junction bases outside the gene matches: 3. Germline V CDR1 and CDR2: MNHNS, SASEGT. The CDR3 has 15 residues. CDR3 amino acids: CASSGGLAGGDEQYF. The CDR3 nucleotides are TGTGCCAGCAGTGGCGGACTAGCGGGAGGGGACGAGCAGTACTTC.

The chain recombines TRBV11-2 with TRBJ2-1, with TRBD1 matching over 8 bases. This CDR3 spans 15 amino acids. The J segment lost 5 bases and the V segment lost 4 bases, leaving 7 bases of the junction unmatched. Per the germline V gene, CDR1 is SGHAT and CDR2 is FQNNGV. The CDR3, as DNA: TGTGCCAGCAGCTCCATGAGGGACAGGCACAATGAGCAGTTCTTC. This sequence encodes CASSSMRDRHNEQFF.

V is TRBV4-2 and J is TRBJ2-1; 9 bases fit TRBD1. Germline CDR1 LGHNA, CDR2 YNFKEQ. The CDR3 has 14 amino acids. V dropped 5 bases and J dropped 8; count of bases not matched to a gene: 7. In nucleotides, the CDR3 is TGTGCCAGCAGCGCTTGGGACAGGGCTCATGAGCAGTTCTTC. The encoded protein is CASSAWDRAHEQFF.

This rearrangement joins TRBV6-1 to TRBJ1-2, with 8 bases fitting TRBD1. J lost 4 bases, V lost 8 bases, and 6 bases had no gene match. This CDR3 comprises 13 residues. The germline V gene encodes CDR1 MNHNS and CDR2 SASEGT. CDR3: CASGQGGLYGYTF. The CDR3 bases are TGTGCCAGCGGACAGGGAGGACTCTATGGCTACACCTTC.

This clone appeared a few times. As DNA, the CDR3 is TGTGCCAGCAGCCCCCCAGGGACAGCCTATGGCTACACCTTC. Encoded protein: CASSPPGTAYGYTF. The rearrangement joins TRBV7-9 to TRBJ1-2; 7 positions match TRBD1. CDR1 SEHNR and CDR2 FQNEAQ come from the germline V gene (reference sequence). Trimming removed 5 bases from V and 4 bases from J; junction bases left unmatched: 7. The CDR3 covers 14 residues. The full variable domain, completed using reference TRBV7-9 and TRBJ1-2, is DTGVSQNPRHKITKRGQNVTFRCDPISEHNRLYWYRQTLGQGPEFLTYFQNEAQLEKSRLLSDRFSAERPKGSFSTLEIQRTEQGDSAMYLCASSPPGTAYGYTFGSGTRLTVV.